This entry lists 25 T cell receptor beta chains sequenced from one sample in a study of cytomegalovirus exposure and HLA in healthy donors. With 60 Vbeta and 13 Jbeta primers, the PCR was carried out. Repertoires were generated with immunoSEQ multiplex PCR, while TCRdb's copy carries only in-frame clones and drops some. The sample consists of 130,000 or so clones, approximately 85% of them appearing once. The sample taken for sequencing was PBMCs. All receptors derive from a woman aged 40 to 50 in good health and CMV-seronegative.

This chain joins TRBV12-2 and TRBJ2-7; TRBD2, as called in the table, went unchecked against the DNA. TRBV12-2 is assigned pseudogene status. This CDR3 comprises 17 residues. CDR3 DNA sequence: TGTGCAAGTCGCTTAGTCTCGACTATAAACGACACCTACGAGCAGTACTTC. It encodes CASRLVSTINDTYEQYF.

The rearrangement joins TRBV19 to TRBJ2-3, with 11 bases identical to TRBD2. After removal of 5 bases from V and 0 bases from J, the junction contained 7 bases not matched to a gene. The CDR3 runs 17 residues. The germline gives CDR1 LNHDA, CDR2 SQIVND (reference sequence). The CDR3 coding sequence is TGTGCCAGTAGTCGGCTAGCGGGAGGAACAAGCACAGATACGCAGTATTTT. This codes for CASSRLAGGTSTDTQYF.

The rearrangement joins TRBV5-4 to TRBJ1-1, with D perhaps TRBD1 (5 bases). Per the germline V gene, CDR1 is SGHNT and CDR2 is YYREEE (reference sequence). CDR3 length equals 15 residues. Trimming took off 4 bases at V and 1 base at J, with 14 bases between the two ends. The DNA for the CDR3 is TGTGCCAGCAGCCCCTACAGGACACGGAACACTGAAGCTTTCTTT. Its protein product is CASSPYRTRNTEAFF.

This chain joins TRBV6-6 and TRBJ2-2; 7 bases are a match to TRBD1. Germline CDR1 and CDR2: MNHNY and SVGAGI (reference sequence). CDR3 length: 15 residues. Germline trimming cut 1 base from V and 2 bases from J; bases unmatched to any gene: 1. The chain's CDR3 is CASSYWDSNTGELFF. In DNA, the CDR3 is TGTGCCAGCAGTTACTGGGACAGTAACACCGGGGAGCTGTTTTTT.

The rearrangement joins TRBV30 to TRBJ1-2; no clear D. Between the trimmed V and J ends, which lost 3 bases and 4 bases, there was a span of 9 bases. CDR3 size: 12 residues. Germline CDR1 and CDR2: GTSNPN and SVGIG (reference sequence). The CDR3 sequence: CAWRVRGYGYTF. DNA for the CDR3: TGTGCCTGGAGAGTCAGAGGCTATGGCTACACCTTC. The variable domain in full, with the rest retrieved from reference TRBV30 and TRBJ1-2, is SQTIHQWPATLVQPVGSPLSLECTVEGTSNPNLYWYRQAAGRGLQLLFYSVGIGQISSEVPQNLSASRPQDRQFILSSKKLLLSDSGFYLCAWRVRGYGYTFGSGTRLTVV.

This chain uses TRBV6-1 with TRBJ1-1; D is ambiguous. Trimming removed 11 bases from V and 5 bases from J, with 18 bases in between. Germline V gene data show CDR1 as MNHNS and CDR2 as SASEGT. This CDR3 has 13 amino acids. CDR3 region: CASGGRSWTEAFF. The CDR3 nucleotides read TGTGCCTCCGGTGGCAGGTCTTGGACTGAAGCTTTCTTT.

The V and J genes are TRBV28 and TRBJ2-1; no reliable D call. The V and J ends lost 4 bases and 0 bases respectively, with 7 bases between them. Germline CDR1 MDHEN, CDR2 SYDVKM. This CDR3 has 14 residues. CDR3 loop: CASSYGGSYNEQFF. The CDR3 bases are TGTGCCAGCAGTTACGGCGGCTCCTACAATGAGCAGTTCTTC.

This clone was counted only a few times. V gene TRBV7-2 combines with J gene TRBJ1-1; D call uncertain. CDR1 and CDR2 from the germline V gene are SGHTA and FQGNSA. The CDR3 has 13 amino acids. Trimming cost V 3 bases and J 1 base, with 6 bases left between them. The CDR3 spells CASSFGSNTEAFF. CDR3 in DNA: TGTGCCAGCAGCTTCGGGTCGAACACTGAAGCTTTCTTT.

The chain links TRBV28 to TRBJ2-7; 12 nucleotides match TRBD2. The V gene end was trimmed by 3 bases and the J gene end by 6 bases; junction bases not matched to a gene: 9. In germline, CDR1 is MDHEN, CDR2 SYDVKM. This CDR3 has 16 amino acids. CDR3 sequence: CASSFLAGGPYSEQYF. CDR3 coding DNA: TGTGCCAGCAGTTTTCTAGCGGGAGGGCCTTATAGCGAGCAGTACTTC.

The V call is TRBV28, the J call TRBJ2-7; the match to TRBD1 covers 9 bases. The CDR3 totals 14 residues. The ends lost 6 bases at V and 4 bases at J; junction bases unmatched: 7. The germline CDR1 and CDR2 sequences are MDHEN and SYDVKM. CDR3 sequence reads: CASRGQGRGYEQYF. CDR3 DNA: TGTGCCAGCAGGGGACAGGGAAGAGGTTACGAGCAGTACTTC. The full variable domain, its missing parts supplied by reference TRBV28 and TRBJ2-7, is DVKVTQSSRYLVKRTGEKVFLECVQDMDHENMFWYRQDPGLGLRLIYFSYDVKMKEKGDIPEGYSVSREKKERFSLILESASTNQTSMYLCASRGQGRGYEQYFGPGTRLTVT.

The chain joins TRBV30 to TRBJ2-1, with 8 nucleotides matching TRBD2. CDR1 GTSNPN and CDR2 SVGIG come from the germline V gene (reference sequence). This CDR3 spans 13 amino acids. V was pared by 6 bases and J by 6 bases, with 7 bases of the junction left unmatched. The CDR3 protein is CACPLLAGNEQFF. The CDR3 nucleotides read TGTGCCTGTCCCCTCCTAGCGGGCAATGAGCAGTTCTTC.

V gene TRBV5-4 combines with J gene TRBJ2-3, with D tentatively TRBD2 (5 bases). The CDR3 length is 14 residues. CDR1 is SGHNT, CDR2 YYREEE, per germline (reference sequence). Trimming shortened V by 4 bases and J by 4 bases, and 13 bases separated the two germline ends. CDR3 residues: CASSPGSVADTQYF. The CDR3 bases are TGTGCCAGCAGCCCGGGGAGCGTGGCAGATACGCAGTATTTT.

This clone showed up just once. The J gene is TRBJ2-1, the V gene TRBV7-6; maybe TRBD2 (6 bases). The germline gives CDR1 SGHVS, CDR2 FNYEAQ. Trimming removed 2 bases from V and 5 bases from J, with 19 bases in between. The CDR3 runs to 17 residues. CDR3 amino acids: CASSLYAGGLGHNEQFF. Written as DNA, the CDR3 is TGTGCCAGCAGCTTATATGCTGGGGGACTTGGGCACAATGAGCAGTTCTTC.

The chain combines TRBV7-9 with TRBJ2-1; D is ambiguous. Deletions cut 5 bases from V and 1 base from J, with 15 bases between. The CDR3 runs to 16 residues. Germline V gives CDR1 SEHNR, CDR2 FQNEAQ (reference sequence). The CDR3 is CASSLTSEWSYNEQFF. For the CDR3, the DNA is TGTGCCAGCAGCCTAACCTCGGAGTGGTCCTACAATGAGCAGTTCTTC.

This clone was seen a handful of times. V and J are TRBV11-2 and TRBJ2-1, with 11 bases lining up with TRBD2. V shed 5 bases and J 3 bases; nucleotides not matched to a gene: 3. Germline V CDR1 and CDR2: SGHAT, FQNNGV. The CDR3 contains 15 residues. CDR3 nucleotide sequence: TGTGCCAGCAGCAGACTAGCGGGAAACTACAATGAGCAGTTCTTC. The encoded protein is CASSRLAGNYNEQFF.

This clone was counted between two and nine times. The J gene is TRBJ1-2, the V gene TRBV6-1; 7 nucleotides align to TRBD1. Germline V lookup: CDR1 MNHNS, CDR2 SASEGT. This CDR3 has 13 residues. Losses at the gene ends were 7 bases for V and 6 bases for J; bases not matched to a gene: 8. CDR3 protein: CASKSTGLHGYTF. CDR3 nucleotide sequence: TGTGCCAGCAAGTCGACAGGGCTCCATGGCTACACCTTC.

The chain recombines TRBV30 with TRBJ1-1, with 8 bases lining up with TRBD1. This CDR3 region has 13 residues. Germline assignment: CDR1 GTSNPN and CDR2 SVGIG (reference sequence). The V gene end was trimmed by 5 bases and the J gene end by 6 bases; junction bases not matched to a gene: 8. CDR3 DNA: TGTGCCTGGTCCAGACAGGGGAGTGCTGAAGCTTTCTTT. It encodes CAWSRQGSAEAFF.

This clone showed up just once. This sequence joins TRBV7-6 and TRBJ2-5, with 15 bases matching TRBD2. The CDR3 runs to 17 residues. The J segment lost 5 bases and the V segment lost 4 bases, leaving 8 bases of the junction unmatched. In germline, CDR1 is SGHVS, CDR2 FNYEAQ. The CDR3 nucleotides read TGTGCCAGCAGCTCTGGACTAGCGGGAGGGTATTTGGAGACCCAGTACTTC. It specifies CASSSGLAGGYLETQYF.

The chain has TRBV4-2 and TRBJ2-1, with 11 bases identical to TRBD2. Germline CDR1 is LGHNA and CDR2 is YNFKEQ. This CDR3 is 14 amino acids long. The ends lost 1 base at V and 8 bases at J; junction bases unmatched: 1. The CDR3 loop reads CASSQVLAGDEQFF. The CDR3 DNA follows: TGTGCCAGCAGCCAAGTACTAGCGGGAGATGAGCAGTTCTTC.

The V gene is TRBV7-9, the J gene TRBJ1-5, with D possibly TRBD1 on 6 matching bases. Germline values: CDR1 SEHNR, CDR2 FQNEAQ (reference sequence). V lost 5 bases to trimming and J lost 5 bases, with 16 bases between them. CDR3 size: 15 residues. Here the CDR3 DNA reads TGTGCCAGCAGCCCTCCGACAGGCCTCTATCAGCCCCAGCATTTT. It specifies CASSPPTGLYQPQHF.

V and J are TRBV4-3 and TRBJ2-3, with D perhaps matching TRBD2 (5 bases). Trimming cost V 0 bases and J 4 bases, with 8 bases left between them. Germline values: CDR1 LGHNA, CDR2 YSLEER. The length of the CDR3 is 14 residues. CDR3 region: CASSQDPGSDTQYF. CDR3 bases: TGCGCCAGCAGCCAAGATCCGGGATCAGATACGCAGTATTTT.

The rearrangement links TRBV25-1 to TRBJ2-1; no definite D call. Trimming left V 4 bases short and J 2 bases short, with 12 bases between. This CDR3 is 15 amino acids long. CDR1 is MGHDK and CDR2 is SYGVNS in the germline V gene. In DNA form, the CDR3 reads TGTGCCAGCAGTGGCCCTGTCCCTACCTACAATGAGCAGTTCTTC. This translates into CASSGPVPTYNEQFF.

As DNA, the CDR3 is TGTGCCAGTAGTATTAGGACTAGCGGGACGAGGGAGACCCAGTACTTC. Translated, it gives CASSIRTSGTRETQYF. The chain has TRBV19 and TRBJ2-5, with 12 bases fitting TRBD2. Germline CDR1 reads LNHDA; CDR2 reads SQIVND (reference sequence). The CDR3 runs 16 residues. The junction had 7 bases not matched to a gene; V was cut back by 3 bases and J by 5 bases.

In its sample, this clone was seen a few times. The chain is built from TRBV6-5 and TRBJ1-1; TRBD1 is a possible D gene (5 bases). In germline, CDR1 is MNHEY, CDR2 SVGAGI. The CDR3 has 14 amino acids. Trimming left V 1 base short and J 5 bases short, with 11 bases between. CDR3 amino acids: CASSYFGGYTEAFF. CDR3 DNA: TGTGCCAGCAGTTACTTTGGGGGGTATACTGAAGCTTTCTTT.

A single count supports this clone. The rearrangement links TRBV10-3 to TRBJ2-5; 9 positions agree with TRBD1. The DNA end is a closer match to TRBJ2-7, so the J assignment may be wrong. Germline V gene data show CDR1 as ENHRY and CDR2 as SYGVKD. CDR3 length equals 14 residues. The CDR3 protein is CAISPGQGMDEQYF. The CDR3 DNA reads TGTGCCATCAGCCCCGGACAGGGGATGGACGAGCAGTACTTC.